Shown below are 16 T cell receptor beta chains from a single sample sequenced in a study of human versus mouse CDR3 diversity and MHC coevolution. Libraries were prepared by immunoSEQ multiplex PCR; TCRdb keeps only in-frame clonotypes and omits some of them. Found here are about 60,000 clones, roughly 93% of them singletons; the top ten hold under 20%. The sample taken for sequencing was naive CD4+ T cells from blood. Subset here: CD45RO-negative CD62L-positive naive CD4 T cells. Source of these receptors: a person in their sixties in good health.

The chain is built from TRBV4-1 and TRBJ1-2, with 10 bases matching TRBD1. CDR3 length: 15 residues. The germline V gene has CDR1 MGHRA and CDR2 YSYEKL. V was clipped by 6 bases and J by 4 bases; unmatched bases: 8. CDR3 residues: CASSPRQGASYGYTF. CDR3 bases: TGCGCCAGCAGTCCCCGACAGGGGGCTAGCTATGGCTACACCTTC.

DNA for the CDR3: TGTGCCAGCAGCCGCCAGGACAGGGGCGAAGGTCAGCCCCAGCATTTT. Its protein is CASSRQDRGEGQPQHF. The chain uses TRBV7-9 and TRBJ1-5, with 9 bases lining up with TRBD1. Germline values: CDR1 SEHNR, CDR2 FQNEAQ (reference sequence). CDR3 length equals 16 residues. V trimming: 5 bases; J trimming: 6 bases; junction bases outside the gene matches: 11.

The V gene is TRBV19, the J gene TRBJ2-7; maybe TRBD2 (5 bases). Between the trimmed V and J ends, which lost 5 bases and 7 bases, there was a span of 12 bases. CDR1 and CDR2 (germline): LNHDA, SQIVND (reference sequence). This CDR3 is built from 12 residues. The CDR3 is CASSVAPGEQYF. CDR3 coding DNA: TGTGCCAGTAGTGTGGCCCCGGGGGAGCAGTACTTC. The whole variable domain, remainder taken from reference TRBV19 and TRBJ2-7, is DGGITQSPKYLFRKEGQNVTLSCEQNLNHDAMYWYRQDPGQGLRLIYYSQIVNDFQKGDIAEGYSVSREKKESFPLTVTSAQKNPTAFYLCASSVAPGEQYFGPGTRLTVT.

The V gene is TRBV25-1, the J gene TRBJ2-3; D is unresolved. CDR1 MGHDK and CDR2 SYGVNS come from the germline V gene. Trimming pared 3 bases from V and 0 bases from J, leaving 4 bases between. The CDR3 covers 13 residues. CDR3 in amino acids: CASSDLSTDTQYF. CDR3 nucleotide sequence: TGTGCCAGCAGTGATCTAAGCACAGATACGCAGTATTTT.

The CDR3 spells CSAGGLKGYTF. The CDR3 bases are TGCAGTGCCGGCGGGCTCAAGGGCTACACCTTC. The chain links TRBV20-1 to TRBJ1-2, with D unclear. The CDR3 length is 11 residues. V lost 6 bases, J lost 8 bases, and 13 bases lay in between. Germline CDR1 is DFQATT and CDR2 is SNEGSKA (reference sequence).

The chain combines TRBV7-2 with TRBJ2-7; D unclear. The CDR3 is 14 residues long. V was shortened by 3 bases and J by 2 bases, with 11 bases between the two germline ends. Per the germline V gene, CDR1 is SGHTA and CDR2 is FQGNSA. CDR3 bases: TGTGCCAGCAGCTTTTCCCCAAATCCCTACGAGCAGTACTTC. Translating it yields CASSFSPNPYEQYF.

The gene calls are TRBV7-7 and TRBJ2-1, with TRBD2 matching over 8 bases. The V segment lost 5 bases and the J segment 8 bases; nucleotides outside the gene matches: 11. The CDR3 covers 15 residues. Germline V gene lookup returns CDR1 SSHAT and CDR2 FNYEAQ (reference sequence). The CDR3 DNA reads TGTGCCAGCAGCCTCTCGGGAGGGCCGGCGGATGAGCAGTTCTTC. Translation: CASSLSGGPADEQFF. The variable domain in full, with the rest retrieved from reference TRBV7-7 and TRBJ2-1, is GAGVSQSPRYKVTKRGQDVTLRCDPISSHATLYWYQQALGQGPEFLTYFNYEAQPDKSGLPSDRFSAERPEGSISTLTIQRTEQRDSAMYRCASSLSGGPADEQFFGPGTRLTVL.

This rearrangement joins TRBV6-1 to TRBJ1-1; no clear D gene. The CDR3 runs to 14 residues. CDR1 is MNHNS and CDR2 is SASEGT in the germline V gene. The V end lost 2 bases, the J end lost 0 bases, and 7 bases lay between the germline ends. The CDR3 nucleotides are TGTGCCAGCAGTGAACTGCGGGTGAACACTGAAGCTTTCTTT. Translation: CASSELRVNTEAFF.

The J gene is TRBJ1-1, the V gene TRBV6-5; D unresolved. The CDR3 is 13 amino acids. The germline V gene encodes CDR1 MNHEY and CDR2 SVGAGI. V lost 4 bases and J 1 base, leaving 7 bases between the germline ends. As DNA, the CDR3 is TGTGCCAGCAGTTCCTTCGGGAACACTGAAGCTTTCTTT. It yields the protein CASSSFGNTEAFF.

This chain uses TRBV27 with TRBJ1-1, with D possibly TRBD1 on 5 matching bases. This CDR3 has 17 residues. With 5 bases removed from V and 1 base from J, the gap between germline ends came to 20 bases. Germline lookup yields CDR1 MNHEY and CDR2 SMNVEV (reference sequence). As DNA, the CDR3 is TGTGCCAGCAGTCCGGGGGTAAGAATCGCGGGGAACACTGAAGCTTTCTTT. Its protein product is CASSPGVRIAGNTEAFF.

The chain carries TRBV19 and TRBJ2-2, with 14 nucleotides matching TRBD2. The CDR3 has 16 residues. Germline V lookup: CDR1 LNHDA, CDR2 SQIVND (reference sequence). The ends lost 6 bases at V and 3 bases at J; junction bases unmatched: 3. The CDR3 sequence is CASRVGLAGDTGELFF. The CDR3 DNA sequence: TGTGCCAGTAGAGTGGGACTAGCGGGAGACACCGGGGAGCTGTTTTTT. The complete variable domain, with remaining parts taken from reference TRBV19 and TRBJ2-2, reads DGGITQSPKYLFRKEGQNVTLSCEQNLNHDAMYWYRQDPGQGLRLIYYSQIVNDFQKGDIAEGYSVSREKKESFPLTVTSAQKNPTAFYLCASRVGLAGDTGELFFGEGSRLTVL.

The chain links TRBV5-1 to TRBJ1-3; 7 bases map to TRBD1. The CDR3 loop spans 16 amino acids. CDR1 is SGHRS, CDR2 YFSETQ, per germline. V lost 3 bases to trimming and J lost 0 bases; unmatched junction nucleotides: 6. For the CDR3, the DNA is TGCGCCAGCAGCTCCACAGGGGATCCCTCTGGAAACACCATATATTTT. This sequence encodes CASSSTGDPSGNTIYF.

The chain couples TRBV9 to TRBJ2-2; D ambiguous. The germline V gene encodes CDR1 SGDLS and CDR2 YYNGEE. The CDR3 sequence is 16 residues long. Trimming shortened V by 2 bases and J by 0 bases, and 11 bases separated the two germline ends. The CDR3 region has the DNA TGTGCCAGCAGCGTTAGCCAGCCCCCGAACACCGGGGAGCTGTTTTTT. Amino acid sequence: CASSVSQPPNTGELFF.

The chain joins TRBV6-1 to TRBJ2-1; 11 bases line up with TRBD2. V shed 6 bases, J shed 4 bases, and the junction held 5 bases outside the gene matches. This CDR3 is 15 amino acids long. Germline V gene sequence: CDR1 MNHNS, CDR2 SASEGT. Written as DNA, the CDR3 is TGTGCCAGCAGACCTACTAGCGGGAGTTACAATGAGCAGTTCTTC. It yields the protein CASRPTSGSYNEQFF.

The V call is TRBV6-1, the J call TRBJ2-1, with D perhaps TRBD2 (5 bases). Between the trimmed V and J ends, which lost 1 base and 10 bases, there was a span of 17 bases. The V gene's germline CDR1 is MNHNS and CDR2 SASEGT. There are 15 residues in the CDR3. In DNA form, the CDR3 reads TGTGCCAGCAGTGAAGTATTAGCTGCTTCGGGAGAGCAGTTCTTC. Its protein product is CASSEVLAASGEQFF.

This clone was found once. The CDR3, as DNA: TGTGCCAGCAGCCAAGGCACAGGGACGTACGAGCAGTACTTC. Protein product: CASSQGTGTYEQYF. The V and J genes are TRBV4-2 and TRBJ2-7; D may be TRBD1 (6 bases). Trimming removed 1 base at V and 4 bases at J, with 11 bases between. The germline V gene encodes CDR1 LGHNA and CDR2 YNFKEQ. The CDR3 is made up of 14 amino acids.